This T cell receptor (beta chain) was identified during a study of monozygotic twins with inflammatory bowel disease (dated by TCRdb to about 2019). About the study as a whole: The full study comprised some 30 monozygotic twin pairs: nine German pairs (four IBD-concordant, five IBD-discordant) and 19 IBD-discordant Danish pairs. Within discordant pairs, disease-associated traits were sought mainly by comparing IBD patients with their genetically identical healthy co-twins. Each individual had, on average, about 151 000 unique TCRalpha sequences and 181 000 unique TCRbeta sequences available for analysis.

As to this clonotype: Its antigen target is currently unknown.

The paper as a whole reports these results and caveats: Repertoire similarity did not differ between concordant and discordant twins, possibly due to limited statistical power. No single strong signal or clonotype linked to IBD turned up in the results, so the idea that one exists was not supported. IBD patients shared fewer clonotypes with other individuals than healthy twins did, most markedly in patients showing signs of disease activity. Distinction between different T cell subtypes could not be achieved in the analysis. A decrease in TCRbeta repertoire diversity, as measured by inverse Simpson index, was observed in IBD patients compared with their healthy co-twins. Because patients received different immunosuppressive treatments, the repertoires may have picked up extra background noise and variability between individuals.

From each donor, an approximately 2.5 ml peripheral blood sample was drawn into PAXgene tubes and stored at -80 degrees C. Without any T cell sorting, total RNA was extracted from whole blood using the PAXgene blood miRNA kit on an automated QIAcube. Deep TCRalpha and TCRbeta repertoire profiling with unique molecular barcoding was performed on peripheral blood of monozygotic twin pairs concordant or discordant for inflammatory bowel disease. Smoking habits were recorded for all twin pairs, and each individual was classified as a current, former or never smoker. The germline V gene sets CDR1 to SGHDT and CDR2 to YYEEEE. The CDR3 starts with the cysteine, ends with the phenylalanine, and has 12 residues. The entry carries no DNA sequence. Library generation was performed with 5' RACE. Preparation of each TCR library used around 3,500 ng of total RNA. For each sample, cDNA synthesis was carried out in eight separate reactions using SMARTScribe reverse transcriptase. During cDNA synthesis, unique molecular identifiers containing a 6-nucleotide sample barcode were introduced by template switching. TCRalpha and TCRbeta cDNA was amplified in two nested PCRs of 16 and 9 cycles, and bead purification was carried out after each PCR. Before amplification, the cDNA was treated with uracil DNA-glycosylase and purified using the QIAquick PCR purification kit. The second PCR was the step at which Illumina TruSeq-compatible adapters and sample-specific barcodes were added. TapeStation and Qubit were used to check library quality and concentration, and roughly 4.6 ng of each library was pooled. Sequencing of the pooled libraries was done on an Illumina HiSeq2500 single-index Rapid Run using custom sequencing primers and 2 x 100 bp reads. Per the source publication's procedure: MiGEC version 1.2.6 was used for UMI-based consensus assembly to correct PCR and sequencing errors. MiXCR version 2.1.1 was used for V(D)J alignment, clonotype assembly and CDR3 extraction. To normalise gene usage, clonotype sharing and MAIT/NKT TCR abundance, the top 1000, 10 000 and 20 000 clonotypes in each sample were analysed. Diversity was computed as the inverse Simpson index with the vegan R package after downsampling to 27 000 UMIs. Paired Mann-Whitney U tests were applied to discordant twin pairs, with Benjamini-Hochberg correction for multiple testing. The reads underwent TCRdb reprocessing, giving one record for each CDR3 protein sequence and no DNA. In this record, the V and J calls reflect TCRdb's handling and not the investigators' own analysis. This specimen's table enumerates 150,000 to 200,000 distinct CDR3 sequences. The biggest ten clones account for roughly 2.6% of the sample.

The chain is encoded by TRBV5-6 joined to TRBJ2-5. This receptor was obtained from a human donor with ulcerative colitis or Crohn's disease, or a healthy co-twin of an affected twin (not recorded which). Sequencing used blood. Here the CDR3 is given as CASSRGQETQYF.